These 25 T cell receptor beta chains came from one sample sequenced in a study of control samples from healthy donors and cancer patients. Produced via immunoSEQ multiplex PCR; TCRdb's table is partial and in-frame only. The sample lists 45,000 to 65,000 clones, about nine tenths seen once, with about 39% in the top ten. Sequenced: PBMCs. The receptors were gathered from a middle-aged man with head and neck cancer.

The chain links TRBV15 to TRBJ2-2; 7 bases match TRBD1. Per the germline V gene, CDR1 is LNHNV and CDR2 is YYDKDF (reference sequence). The CDR3 spans 15 residues. The J segment lost 2 bases and the V segment lost 1 base, leaving 1 base of the junction unmatched. The CDR3 DNA reads as TGTGCCACCAGCAGAGGGACAGGAAACACCGGGGAGCTGTTTTTT. It codes for CATSRGTGNTGELFF.

The V call is TRBV4-3, the J call TRBJ1-2, with TRBD1 identical over 7 bases. The CDR3 length is 18 residues. Germline CDR1 is LGHNA and CDR2 is YSLEER. Germline trimming cut 0 bases from V and 8 bases from J; bases unmatched to any gene: 18. CDR3 DNA sequence: TGCGCCAGCAGCCAAGATCTGAGACAGGGAGGTTTTTATGGGGGCTACACCTTC. It specifies CASSQDLRQGGFYGGYTF.

This chain joins TRBV6-1 and TRBJ2-1, with a tentative D call TRBD1 (5 bases). The CDR3 spans 14 residues. The V gene lost 2 bases and the J gene lost 6 bases, with 11 bases spanning the gap. Germline values: CDR1 MNHNS, CDR2 SASEGT. CDR3 DNA sequence: TGTGCCAGCAGTGAATCAGGGATCTTCAATGAGCAGTTCTTC. It translates to CASSESGIFNEQFF.

The J gene is TRBJ1-2, the V gene TRBV6-1; D gene ambiguous. This CDR3 is built from 13 residues. Germline V gives CDR1 MNHNS, CDR2 SASEGT. The V gene lost 2 bases and the J gene lost 2 bases, with 6 bases spanning the gap. The CDR3 DNA reads as TGTGCCAGCAGTGAACTAAGAAACTATGGCTACACCTTC. Its translation is CASSELRNYGYTF.

This chain connects TRBV6-2 or TRBV6-3 to TRBJ2-5; 8 positions match TRBD1. The CDR3 totals 16 residues. The V gene's germline CDR1 is MNHEY and CDR2 SVGEGT. V shed 6 bases, J shed 0 bases, and the junction held 9 bases outside the gene matches. Written as DNA, the CDR3 is TGTGCCAGCAGCCTCTTGACAGGGGCGTACCAAGAGACCCAGTACTTC. It is translated as CASSLLTGAYQETQYF.

The chain employs TRBV19 and TRBJ1-6; TRBD1 agrees at 8 bases. This CDR3 contains 15 residues. Germline values: CDR1 LNHDA, CDR2 SQIVND (reference sequence). The junction had 12 bases not matched to a gene; V was cut back by 4 bases and J by 13 bases. CDR3 bases: TGTGCCAGTAGTACGTCAGGACAGGGAACCACCCCCCTCCACTTT. As protein: CASSTSGQGTTPLHF.

The CDR3 reads CASSTGTGSNEQFF. The CDR3 region has the DNA TGTGCCAGCAGTACCGGGACAGGGAGCAATGAGCAGTTCTTC. The chain links TRBV28 to TRBJ2-1; 9 bases agree with TRBD1. The germline gives CDR1 MDHEN, CDR2 SYDVKM. This CDR3 region has 14 residues. V was clipped by 5 bases and J by 6 bases; unmatched bases: 5.

The chain joins TRBV12-3 or TRBV12-4 to TRBJ2-5; tentatively, D is TRBD2 (6 bases). V lost 9 bases to trimming and J lost 4 bases, with 9 bases between them. The CDR3 spans 11 residues. The CDR3 bases are TGTGCCAGTTCCGGGGGAGAGACCCAGTACTTC. Protein sequence: CASSGGETQYF.

The chain links TRBV2 to TRBJ2-6, with D hard to call. This CDR3 spans 15 amino acids. V lost 5 bases to trimming and J lost 0 bases, with 8 bases between them. Germline V CDR1 and CDR2: SNHLY, FYNNEI. CDR3 nucleotide sequence: TGTGCCAGCAGTCTGCGGAGCTCTGGGGCCAACGTCCTGACTTTC. Protein product: CASSLRSSGANVLTF. Full variable domain (rest looked up from reference TRBV2 and TRBJ2-6): EPEVTQTPSHQVTQMGQEVILRCVPISNHLYFYWYRQILGQKVEFLVSFYNNEISEKSEIFDDQFSVERPDGSNFTLKIRSTKLEDSAMYFCASSLRSSGANVLTFGAGSRLTVL.

J is TRBJ2-5 and V is TRBV18; 7 nucleotides align to TRBD1. Germline V lookup: CDR1 KGHSH, CDR2 LQKENI. CDR3 size: 15 residues. With V trimmed by 2 bases and J by 2 bases, 5 bases remained unmatched. In DNA form, the CDR3 reads TGTGCCAGCTCACCAGGGAACAGGGGTCAAGAGACCCAGTACTTC. Translating it yields CASSPGNRGQETQYF.

The V and J genes are TRBV18 and TRBJ2-1; 8 positions match TRBD1. V dropped 10 bases and J dropped 7; count of bases not matched to a gene: 9. Germline CDR1 is KGHSH and CDR2 is LQKENI. This CDR3 region has 13 residues. The chain's CDR3 is CANRDRPGNEQFF. CDR3 coding DNA: TGTGCCAACAGGGACAGGCCGGGTAATGAGCAGTTCTTC.

This clone came up once. J is TRBJ2-3 and V is TRBV5-5, with TRBD2 identical over 8 bases. The CDR3 loop spans 14 amino acids. V was pared by 2 bases and J by 3 bases, with 2 bases of the junction left unmatched. Germline CDR1 SGHKS, CDR2 YYEKEE (reference sequence). CDR3 nucleotide sequence: TGTGCCAGCAGCTTAGTAGCGGGAACAGATACGCAGTATTTT. Residues: CASSLVAGTDTQYF. Based on the CDR3 plus reference TRBV5-5 and TRBJ2-3, the full variable domain is DAGVTQSPTHLIKTRGQQVTLRCSPISGHKSVSWYQQVLGQGPQFIFQYYEKEERGRGNFPDRFSARQFPNYSSELNVNALLLGDSALYLCASSLVAGTDTQYFGPGTRLTVL.

The chain employs TRBV27 and TRBJ1-5, with TRBD1 as a possible D gene (6 bases). With 5 bases removed from V and 1 base from J, the gap between germline ends came to 21 bases. Germline V gene sequence: CDR1 MNHEY, CDR2 SMNVEV (reference sequence). This CDR3 is 18 amino acids long. The CDR3 loop is CASSLRITGTGSNQPQHF. For the CDR3, the DNA is TGTGCCAGCAGTCTACGCATAACAGGGACGGGGAGCAATCAGCCCCAGCATTTT.

The chain uses TRBV6-5 and TRBJ2-3; the match to TRBD2 covers 11 bases. The CDR3 spans 14 residues. V lost 6 bases and J lost 6; bases outside the gene matches: 5. CDR1 and CDR2 (germline): MNHEY, SVGAGI. The CDR3 DNA reads as TGTGCCAGCAGGGATCGACTAGCGGGGGATACGCAGTATTTT. Amino acid sequence: CASRDRLAGDTQYF.

The rearrangement joins TRBV6-2 or TRBV6-3 to TRBJ2-7; 8 bases map to TRBD1. The CDR3 runs to 15 residues. From germline, CDR1 is MNHEY and CDR2 SVGEGT. Trimming cost V 5 bases and J 5 bases; bases outside gene matches: 11. Here the CDR3 reads CASSIRTGFTHEQYF. The CDR3 bases are TGTGCCAGCAGTATACGGACAGGGTTTACCCACGAGCAGTACTTC.

This chain joins TRBV28 and TRBJ1-4; 7 nucleotides agree with TRBD1. The CDR3 length is 14 residues. Trimming at V came to 7 bases and at J to 4 bases, leaving 6 bases not matched to a gene. Germline values: CDR1 MDHEN, CDR2 SYDVKM. The CDR3 nucleotides are TGTGCCAGCATCAACGACAGGGATAATGAAAAACTGTTTTTT. It codes for CASINDRDNEKLFF.

V gene TRBV4-3 combines with J gene TRBJ2-2, with a weak D call TRBD2 (5 bases). Per germline, CDR1 LGHNA and CDR2 YSLEER. Trimming cost V 6 bases and J 4 bases, with 9 bases left between them. The CDR3 totals 13 residues. CDR3 nucleotides: TGCGCCAGCAGTCTCCGGGGCACCGGGGAGCTGTTTTTT. It encodes CASSLRGTGELFF.

This clone was found a few times. The genes are TRBV11-3 and TRBJ2-1; D not certain. The ends were cut back, 1 base at V and 9 bases at J, with 13 bases in the middle. This CDR3 contains 14 residues. Germline CDR1 and CDR2: SGHNT and YENEEA. The CDR3: CASSLGDPVSEQFF. CDR3 DNA sequence: TGTGCCAGCAGCTTAGGAGATCCAGTTAGTGAGCAGTTCTTC.

This chain links TRBV7-9 with TRBJ1-1; 7 bases are a match to TRBD1. The CDR3 totals 15 residues. Trimming at V came to 1 base and at J to 4 bases, leaving 6 bases not matched to a gene. CDR1 and CDR2 (germline): SEHNR, FQNEAQ (reference sequence). The CDR3 region has the DNA TGTGCCAGCAGCTTAGTCAGCTCAGGGGGCACTGAAGCTTTCTTT. It codes for CASSLVSSGGTEAFF. Full variable domain (outside the CDR3, taken from reference TRBV7-9 and TRBJ1-1): DTGVSQNPRHKITKRGQNVTFRCDPISEHNRLYWYRQTLGQGPEFLTYFQNEAQLEKSRLLSDRFSAERPKGSFSTLEIQRTEQGDSAMYLCASSLVSSGGTEAFFGQGTRLTVV.

The CDR3 DNA sequence: TGCGCCAGCAGCTTGGATGGGGGGGCGGCCACCGGGGAGCTGTTTTTT. Translation: CASSLDGGAATGELFF. The chain joins TRBV5-1 to TRBJ2-2, with D perhaps TRBD2 (7 bases). Trimming cost V 0 bases and J 4 bases, with 13 bases left between them. CDR1 and CDR2 from the germline V gene are SGHRS and YFSETQ. The CDR3 is 16 residues long.

The chain has TRBV5-4 and TRBJ2-7; 15 positions agree with TRBD2. Germline loops: CDR1 SGHNT, CDR2 YYREEE (reference sequence). The V segment lost 4 bases and the J segment 5 bases; nucleotides outside the gene matches: 7. The CDR3 spans 16 residues. The CDR3 is CASSAGTSGGIDEQYF. Written as DNA, the CDR3 is TGTGCCAGCAGCGCAGGGACTAGCGGGGGGATCGACGAGCAGTACTTC.

The J gene is TRBJ1-6, the V gene TRBV20-1, with TRBD1 as a possible D gene (6 bases). V lost 3 bases and J lost 5, with 11 bases in between. The CDR3 sequence is 14 residues long. Germline CDR1 and CDR2: DFQATT and SNEGSKA (reference sequence). This chain's CDR3 is CSASGTYNNSPLHF. Written as DNA, the CDR3 is TGCAGTGCTAGTGGGACATATAATAATTCACCCCTCCACTTT.

This rearrangement joins TRBV14 to TRBJ2-3; D unclear. There are 14 residues in the CDR3. CDR1 is SGHDN and CDR2 is FVKESK in the germline V gene. Deletions cut 1 base from V and 2 bases from J, with 7 bases between. The CDR3 is CASSQVLNTDTQYF. As DNA, the CDR3 is TGTGCCAGCAGCCAAGTTTTAAACACAGATACGCAGTATTTT.

The chain carries TRBV28 and TRBJ2-4; the D gene could be TRBD1 or TRBD2 (5 bases each). Germline CDR1 and CDR2: MDHEN and SYDVKM. V was shortened by 11 bases and J by 4 bases, with 15 bases between the two germline ends. The CDR3 runs 13 residues. In DNA, the CDR3 is TGTGCCGCCGAGGGGCGCGATAAAAACATTCAGTACTTC. The encoded protein is CAAEGRDKNIQYF. The whole variable domain, filled in from reference TRBV28 and TRBJ2-4, reads DVKVTQSSRYLVKRTGEKVFLECVQDMDHENMFWYRQDPGLGLRLIYFSYDVKMKEKGDIPEGYSVSREKKERFSLILESASTNQTSMYLCAAEGRDKNIQYFGAGTRLSVL.

The chain combines TRBV30 with TRBJ1-5, with unresolved D. Between the trimmed V and J ends, which lost 2 bases and 5 bases, there was a span of 10 bases. From germline, CDR1 is GTSNPN and CDR2 SVGIG (reference sequence). This CDR3 has 13 amino acids. This chain's CDR3 is CAWSMREDQPQHF. In nucleotides, the CDR3 is TGTGCCTGGAGTATGAGGGAGGATCAGCCCCAGCATTTT.